One and the same sample provided the 8 T cell receptor beta chains below, sequenced in a study of T-cell memory formation after mild COVID-19. TCRdb used MiXCR to reprocess the 5' RACE reads, holding one entry per CDR3 protein. The sample holds under 350,000 distinct CDR3 sequences, 15% to 20% seen once. Sequenced sample: PBMCs or a T cell subset sorted from them (not recorded which). These receptors originate from a man younger than 30 who had mild COVID-19 (a few samples of this study predate the infection). Cell type and time point are not known.

The chain recombines TRBV4-3 with TRBJ1-6; 8 positions agree with TRBD1. The germline V gene has CDR1 LGHNA and CDR2 YSLEER. CDR3 size: 15 residues. Trimming removed 3 bases from V and 9 bases from J; junction bases left unmatched: 7. The DNA for the CDR3 is TGCGCCAGCAGCCACGGTACAGGGGGTGGTTCACCCCTCCACTTT. The encoded protein is CASSHGTGGGSPLHF.

In its sample, this clonotype was seen a few times. The chain couples TRBV7-2 to TRBJ2-1, with TRBD1 matching over 12 bases. Unmatched junction bases numbered 6, after V lost 5 bases and J lost 10 bases. From germline, CDR1 is SGHTA and CDR2 FQGNSA. CDR3 size: 14 residues. The CDR3 protein is CASSRDRGREEQFF. In nucleotides, the CDR3 is TGTGCCAGCAGCCGGGACAGGGGGCGAGAGGAGCAGTTCTTC.

This chain links TRBV7-2 with TRBJ1-2, with D tentatively TRBD1 (6 bases). The CDR3 consists of 13 residues. Germline values: CDR1 SGHTA, CDR2 FQGNSA. Trimming shortened V by 3 bases and J by 10 bases, and 15 bases separated the two germline ends. The chain's CDR3 is CASSFGTGFFYTF. CDR3 in DNA: TGTGCCAGCAGCTTTGGTACAGGGTTTTTCTACACCTTC.

The chain couples TRBV5-1 to TRBJ2-1; no clear D. V gave up 2 bases and J gave up 10 bases, with 19 bases separating them. The CDR3 length is 15 residues. The germline V gene has CDR1 SGHRS and CDR2 YFSETQ. CDR3 bases: TGCGCCAGCAGCTTTAGTAGAACGACTGACCCGGAGCAGTTCTTC. Translation: CASSFSRTTDPEQFF.

This clonotype was counted once. The rearrangement joins TRBV11-2 to TRBJ2-2; D not resolved. CDR1 is SGHAT and CDR2 is FQNNGV in the germline V gene. This CDR3 is built from 16 residues. V was cut by 0 bases and J by 2 bases, with 10 bases left in between. The CDR3 bases are TGTGCCAGCAGCTTAGAATCTCAGTACAACACCGGGGAGCTGTTTTTT. This encodes CASSLESQYNTGELFF.

The chain recombines TRBV5-1 with TRBJ1-5, with D perhaps matching TRBD1 (5 bases). The germline V and J ends were trimmed by 0 bases and 0 bases, with 13 bases remaining between them. Germline values: CDR1 SGHRS, CDR2 YFSETQ. The CDR3 loop spans 17 amino acids. The CDR3 nucleotides are TGCGCCAGCAGCTTGGGGGACGGGACCAGTAGCAATCAGCCCCAGCATTTT. Translation gives CASSLGDGTSSNQPQHF.

This clonotype was found a few times. The rearrangement joins TRBV4-3 to TRBJ2-7; no firm D call. This CDR3 has 16 residues. Germline assignment: CDR1 LGHNA and CDR2 YSLEER. Between the trimmed V and J ends, which lost 0 bases and 0 bases, there was a span of 12 bases. This CDR3 is CASSQDKNSVSYEQYF. The CDR3 region has the DNA TGCGCCAGCAGCCAAGATAAGAACAGCGTCTCCTACGAGCAGTACTTC.

This clonotype has just a few counts. The chain combines TRBV27 with TRBJ2-1; tentatively, D is TRBD2 (6 bases). Trimming shortened V by 4 bases and J by 5 bases, and 9 bases separated the two germline ends. This CDR3 comprises 13 residues. Germline CDR1 reads MNHEY; CDR2 reads SMNVEV (reference sequence). The CDR3: CASSSGTHNEQFF. CDR3 in DNA: TGTGCCAGCAGTTCCGGGACTCACAATGAGCAGTTCTTC.